This record looks at one T cell receptor (beta chain) sequence and its context. Its antigen is unidentified. This sample is drawn from a study of cytomegalovirus exposure and HLA in healthy donors. Primers: 60 Vbeta forward and 13 Jbeta reverse. Produced via immunoSEQ multiplex PCR; TCRdb's table is partial and in-frame only. The table includes under 200,000 clones, roughly 80% detected once. V lost 2 bases to trimming and J lost 7 bases, with 17 bases between them. Germline V CDR1 and CDR2: LGHNA, YSLEER. The CDR3 runs to 15 residues. The study, taken as a whole, reports: For cytomegalovirus status, the classifier reportedly gave diagnoses with high specificity and sensitivity.

The clonotype originates from a young woman in good health and CMV-seropositive. V and J are TRBV4-3 and TRBJ1-2, with D uncertain. The sequenced material came from PBMCs. DNA for the CDR3: TGCGCCAGCAGCCAATCGTCCGGGTACGGTGCTGGCTACACCTTC. Protein product: CASSQSSGYGAGYTF.